This entry lists 30 T cell receptor beta chains sequenced from one sample in a study of identical twins. TCRdb re-analysed the 5' RACE reads in MiXCR, keeping a single row per CDR3 protein. The sample contains 200,000 to 300,000 distinct CDR3 sequences, over 9.5% of which appear only once. The sequencing input was memory T cells sorted from blood. The receptors come from a man aged 45 to 65 in good health.

The V and J genes are TRBV12-3 or TRBV12-4 and TRBJ2-2; 9 bases map to TRBD2. The CDR3 covers 15 residues. J lost 4 bases, V lost 3 bases, and 3 bases had no gene match. CDR3 sequence reads: CASSFAGGGTGELFF. In nucleotides, the CDR3 is TGTGCCAGCAGTTTTGCGGGGGGGGGCACCGGGGAGCTGTTTTTT.

This chain uses TRBV19 with TRBJ2-2; D may correspond to TRBD1 or TRBD2 (5 bases each). Between the trimmed V and J ends, which lost 5 bases and 1 base, there was a span of 14 bases. Germline V gene sequence: CDR1 LNHDA, CDR2 SQIVND (reference sequence). The CDR3 has 16 residues. The CDR3 nucleotides read TGTGCCAGTAGTCCCCTGGGACGGCTGAACACCGGGGAGCTGTTTTTT. Amino acids: CASSPLGRLNTGELFF. The full variable domain, rest sourced from reference TRBV19 and TRBJ2-2, is DGGITQSPKYLFRKEGQNVTLSCEQNLNHDAMYWYRQDPGQGLRLIYYSQIVNDFQKGDIAEGYSVSREKKESFPLTVTSAQKNPTAFYLCASSPLGRLNTGELFFGEGSRLTVL.

The gene calls are TRBV29-1 and TRBJ2-7; D may be TRBD2 (5 bases). CDR1 is SQVTM and CDR2 is ANQGSEA in the germline V gene. There are 13 residues in the CDR3. Trimming removed 2 bases from V and 5 bases from J, with 13 bases in between. CDR3 in DNA: TGCAGCGTTGAATCGGGGTATATCGACGAGCAGTACTTC. Residues: CSVESGYIDEQYF.

This clonotype was detected many times. This chain connects TRBV4-1 to TRBJ2-2; TRBD2 is a possible D gene (5 bases). The length of the CDR3 is 14 residues. The V end was cut by 0 bases, the J end by 6 bases, with 8 bases between. Germline V gives CDR1 MGHRA, CDR2 YSYEKL. CDR3 nucleotide sequence: TGCGCCAGCAGCCAAGACCCGGGGTCCGGGGAGCTGTTTTTT. It translates to CASSQDPGSGELFF.

This clonotype has more than one count but fewer than ten. The chain recombines TRBV7-9 with TRBJ2-3; D possibly corresponds to TRBD1 (6 bases). Trimming stripped 5 bases from V and 2 bases from J, with 17 bases between. This CDR3 is 16 amino acids long. The germline V gene encodes CDR1 SEHNR and CDR2 FQNEAQ (reference sequence). The CDR3 coding sequence is TGTGCCAGCAGCCCTTTACCCAGACAGGACACAGATACGCAGTATTTT. Protein sequence: CASSPLPRQDTDTQYF.

The genes are TRBV4-2 and TRBJ2-1, with D possibly matching TRBD2 (6 bases). The germline V gene encodes CDR1 LGHNA and CDR2 YNFKEQ. The CDR3 covers 15 residues. V was clipped by 4 bases and J by 6 bases, with 16 bases between them. CDR3 amino acids: CASSPRRVKGNEQFF. The CDR3 nucleotides read TGTGCCAGCAGCCCAAGGAGGGTGAAGGGCAATGAGCAGTTCTTC.

This clonotype showed up just a few times. J is TRBJ2-5 and V is TRBV6-6; tentative D call: TRBD2 (5 bases). The germline CDR1 and CDR2 sequences are MNHNY and SVGAGI (reference sequence). The CDR3 spans 13 residues. The V end lost 2 bases, the J end lost 6 bases, and 10 bases lay between the germline ends. As DNA, the CDR3 is TGTGCCAGCAGTTACGAGGGTGAAAAGACCCAGTACTTC. Protein sequence: CASSYEGEKTQYF.

This clonotype was seen repeatedly, ten times or more. The V gene is TRBV12-3 or TRBV12-4, the J gene TRBJ2-1; D ambiguous. Trimming left V 5 bases short and J 8 bases short, with 13 bases between. The CDR3 is 13 amino acids. This chain's CDR3 is CASSPILLDEQFF. The CDR3 bases are TGTGCCAGCAGTCCAATCTTGCTGGATGAGCAGTTCTTC.

This clonotype was detected ten times or more. The V call is TRBV11-1, the J call TRBJ1-2; 9 positions agree with TRBD1. The junction had 11 bases not matched to a gene; V was cut back by 4 bases and J by 8 bases. The CDR3 length is 15 residues. Germline V gene lookup returns CDR1 SGHAT and CDR2 FQDESV (reference sequence). Here the CDR3 DNA reads TGTGCCAGCAGCTCTCGGACAGGGGAAGAAGAAGGCTACACCTTC. This codes for CASSSRTGEEEGYTF.

This clonotype was found many times. The chain combines TRBV4-3 with TRBJ1-3; no reliable D call. Germline V gene data show CDR1 as LGHNA and CDR2 as YSLEER. The ends were cut back, 4 bases at V and 2 bases at J, with 12 bases in the middle. The CDR3 runs to 15 residues. The CDR3 DNA is TGCGCCAGCAGCCTCGGGCCGGGAACTGGAAACACCATATATTTT. Amino acid sequence: CASSLGPGTGNTIYF.

This clonotype was counted a few times. The rearrangement links TRBV2 to TRBJ2-5; D is possibly TRBD1 (6 bases). The CDR3 is made up of 14 amino acids. Deletions cut 2 bases from V and 1 base from J, with 8 bases between. Germline V gene data show CDR1 as SNHLY and CDR2 as FYNNEI. CDR3 region: CASSESRGQETQYF. DNA for the CDR3: TGTGCCAGCAGTGAATCCAGGGGCCAAGAGACCCAGTACTTC.

The genes are TRBV12-3 or TRBV12-4 and TRBJ1-5; 7 bases are a match to TRBD1. The trim removed 7 bases at V and 2 bases at J, leaving 2 bases unmatched. CDR3 length: 13 residues. The CDR3 DNA is TGTGCCAGCAACGGACAGGGCAATCAGCCCCAGCATTTT. Residues: CASNGQGNQPQHF.

This clonotype was detected a few times. This chain links TRBV7-2 with TRBJ2-2; D not certain. The ends were cut back, 5 bases at V and 5 bases at J, with 12 bases in the middle. This CDR3 spans 14 amino acids. Germline V gene sequence: CDR1 SGHTA, CDR2 FQGNSA. The CDR3 region has the DNA TGTGCCAGCAGCCGACTCCTTAATACCGGGGAGCTGTTTTTT. Translated, it gives CASSRLLNTGELFF.

This chain connects TRBV6-1 to TRBJ2-1, with 7 bases matching TRBD1. The CDR3 runs to 16 residues. The germline V gene encodes CDR1 MNHNS and CDR2 SASEGT. The J segment lost 0 bases and the V segment lost 4 bases, leaving 6 bases of the junction unmatched. This CDR3 reads CASSGPWDSSYNEQFF. CDR3 sequence (DNA): TGTGCCAGCAGTGGCCCTTGGGACAGCTCCTACAATGAGCAGTTCTTC.

The genes are TRBV5-6 and TRBJ1-3, with TRBD1 as a possible D gene (6 bases). Per the germline V gene, CDR1 is SGHDT and CDR2 is YYEEEE. Trimming stripped 4 bases from V and 0 bases from J, with 8 bases between. The CDR3 extends over 14 amino acids. This chain's CDR3 is CASSAQGSGNTIYF. The CDR3 DNA follows: TGTGCCAGCAGCGCACAGGGCTCTGGAAACACCATATATTTT.

This clonotype appeared a few times. The chain joins TRBV5-1 to TRBJ2-7, with TRBD1 matching over 8 bases. Looked up from germline, CDR1 is SGHRS and CDR2 is YFSETQ. Germline trimming cut 3 bases from V and 3 bases from J; bases unmatched to any gene: 5. The CDR3 sequence is 14 residues long. In DNA form, the CDR3 reads TGCGCCAGCAGCTGGCGACAGGGGTTCTACGAGCAGTACTTC. It encodes CASSWRQGFYEQYF.

The V and J genes are TRBV19 and TRBJ2-1; TRBD2 is a possible D gene (6 bases). V was shortened by 3 bases and J by 9 bases, with 18 bases between the two germline ends. The CDR3 is made up of 15 amino acids. Germline lookup yields CDR1 LNHDA and CDR2 SQIVND (reference sequence). CDR3 nucleotides: TGTGCCAGTAGTATGGGAGGCCCTGTCCGGAGTGAGCAGTTCTTC. Translated: CASSMGGPVRSEQFF. Looking up the rest from reference TRBV19 and TRBJ2-1 gives the full variable domain: DGGITQSPKYLFRKEGQNVTLSCEQNLNHDAMYWYRQDPGQGLRLIYYSQIVNDFQKGDIAEGYSVSREKKESFPLTVTSAQKNPTAFYLCASSMGGPVRSEQFFGPGTRLTVL.

At least ten counts were recorded for this clonotype. The rearrangement links TRBV20-1 to TRBJ1-5; D ambiguous. V lost 5 bases and J 0 bases, leaving 17 bases between the germline ends. The CDR3 extends over 16 amino acids. Germline V CDR1 and CDR2: DFQATT, SNEGSKA (reference sequence). The CDR3 DNA reads as TGCAGTGCTCCCGAGATTGAGGCTTATAGCAATCAGCCCCAGCATTTT. Its protein is CSAPEIEAYSNQPQHF.

This clonotype was counted many times. The J gene is TRBJ1-1, the V gene TRBV12-3 or TRBV12-4; 9 positions agree with TRBD1. With V trimmed by 5 bases and J by 1 base, 5 bases remained unmatched. The CDR3 is made up of 15 amino acids. The CDR3 DNA follows: TGTGCCAGCAGTCCCGGGACAGGGAGGAACACTGAAGCTTTCTTT. Amino acid sequence: CASSPGTGRNTEAFF.

This clonotype was counted between two and nine times. The chain recombines TRBV12-3 or TRBV12-4 with TRBJ2-2; 12 positions match TRBD2. This CDR3 comprises 16 residues. J was trimmed by 8 bases and V by 5 bases; bases with no gene match: 9. CDR3 in amino acids: CASSPRTSGVAGELFF. Here the CDR3 DNA reads TGTGCCAGCAGTCCCCGGACTAGCGGGGTGGCAGGGGAGCTGTTTTTT.

The rearrangement uses TRBV29-1 and TRBJ2-3; perhaps TRBD2 as D (5 bases). Per the germline V gene, CDR1 is SQVTM and CDR2 is ANQGSEA. CDR3 length: 14 amino acids. V dropped 6 bases and J dropped 3 bases, with 16 bases sitting between them. The CDR3 here is CSVHLGSGTDTQYF. For the CDR3, the DNA is TGCAGCGTCCACCTGGGGAGCGGTACAGATACGCAGTATTTT.

This chain joins TRBV11-3 and TRBJ2-3; D might be TRBD2 (6 bases). CDR1 is SGHNT and CDR2 is YENEEA in the germline V gene. The CDR3 totals 13 residues. V gave up 5 bases and J gave up 3 bases, with 9 bases separating them. CDR3 protein: CASSGRLTDTQYF. The CDR3 bases are TGTGCCAGCAGCGGGAGGCTTACAGATACGCAGTATTTT.

Details on this clonotype: A clone one base away is much larger, so this may be a read error. The V call is TRBV7-8, the J call TRBJ2-1; TRBD2 agrees at 15 bases. The length of the CDR3 is 16 residues. Germline CDR1 SGHVS, CDR2 FQNEAQ. DNA for the CDR3: TGTACCAGCAGCCCGAGGACTAGCGGGGGGGCCGGTGAGCAGTTCTTC. Amino acid sequence: CTSSPRTSGGAGEQFF.

The chain is built from TRBV4-3 and TRBJ2-1; 10 positions agree with TRBD2. The CDR3 is 20 residues long. Trimming removed 1 base from V and 12 bases from J; junction bases left unmatched: 24. Germline values: CDR1 LGHNA, CDR2 YSLEER. In nucleotides, the CDR3 is TGCGCCAGCAGCCAAGGGGGGACTAGCGCACGCCTAGCCGCGTCTCGGGCGCAGTTCTTC. It is translated as CASSQGGTSARLAASRAQFF.

The chain is built from TRBV19 and TRBJ1-5; no reliable D call. Germline loops: CDR1 LNHDA, CDR2 SQIVND (reference sequence). Between the trimmed V and J ends, which lost 4 bases and 2 bases, there was a span of 9 bases. The CDR3 spans 14 residues. Here the CDR3 reads CASSRNGGNQPQHF. The CDR3 nucleotides are TGTGCCAGTAGTAGAAATGGGGGCAATCAGCCCCAGCATTTT.

V gene TRBV10-3 combines with J gene TRBJ2-3, with unresolved D. Germline-derived CDR1 and CDR2 are ENHRY and SYGVKD. The CDR3 runs 13 residues. V dropped 3 bases and J dropped 3 bases, with 7 bases sitting between them. Here the CDR3 reads CAISESRTDTQYF. CDR3 DNA: TGTGCCATCAGTGAATCCAGGACAGATACGCAGTATTTT.

This clonotype was recorded a few times. The rearrangement joins TRBV28 to TRBJ2-1; D gene unclear. The CDR3 sequence is 14 residues long. Germline-derived CDR1 and CDR2 are MDHEN and SYDVKM. V lost 3 bases and J 4 bases, leaving 10 bases between the germline ends. The CDR3 here is CASSLPRRYNEQFF. CDR3 sequence (DNA): TGTGCCAGCAGTTTGCCGCGCCGATACAATGAGCAGTTCTTC.

This clonotype was seen repeatedly, ten times or more. The chain links TRBV6-5 to TRBJ1-1; D is unclear. Germline CDR1 reads MNHEY; CDR2 reads SVGAGI. Trimming removed 0 bases at V and 1 base at J, with 9 bases between. CDR3 length: 15 residues. The chain's CDR3 is CASSYSSAANTEAFF. CDR3 sequence (DNA): TGTGCCAGCAGTTACTCATCCGCGGCGAACACTGAAGCTTTCTTT.

This clonotype was picked up many times. A junction boundary mismatches the germline segment, possibly from a read error. V usage is TRBV7-7 and J usage is TRBJ2-1, with 10 bases lining up with TRBD2. The CDR3 runs to 15 residues. Per the germline V gene, CDR1 is SSHAT and CDR2 is FNYEAQ (reference sequence). The DNA of the CDR3 is TGTGCTAGCAAACGAGGACTAGCGGAGGACAATGAGCAGTTCTTC. This codes for CASKRGLAEDNEQFF.

This clonotype turned up a few times. The V and J genes are TRBV20-1 and TRBJ2-1; possibly TRBD1 for D (6 bases). V dropped 0 bases and J dropped 4 bases, with 16 bases sitting between them. The CDR3 runs 16 residues. Germline V gene sequence: CDR1 DFQATT, CDR2 SNEGSKA (reference sequence). DNA for the CDR3: TGCAGTGCTAGAGATGCGAGGGGGACATATTACAATGAGCAGTTCTTC. Its protein product is CSARDARGTYYNEQFF.